The rows below give T cell receptor delta chains drawn from one sample of a study of Vδ1+ human thymocytes. TCRdb re-processed the multiplex PCR reads via CATT. The sample lists roughly 55,000 delta-chain clones, about 16% occurring once. Sequencing was carried out using Vdelta1+ gamma-delta thymocytes from the thymus. The receptors shown here come from a boy younger than two who had congenital heart surgery. CDR3s include the opening cysteine and the closing phenylalanine or tryptophan. The order of the fields is V gene, D gene, J gene, clone size, CDR3 protein, CDR3 DNA. The D gene is left open where the match is weak. Size values are once, few and many counts, or a class for expanded clones, and some rows have none.

TRDV3	TRDD3	TRDJ4	few	CAFAGGYRPLIF	TGTGCCTTTGCTGGGGGATACAGACCCCTGATCTTT
TRDV1	TRDD3	TRDJ1	-	CALGEALGDYTDKLIF	TGTGCTCTTGGGGAAGCCCTGGGGGATTATACCGATAAACTCATCTTT
TRDV1	-	TRDJ1	-	CALGERLGFPCRVIYTDKLIF	TGTGCTCTTGGGGAACGGCTAGGTTTCCCATGTAGGGTGATCTACACCGATAAACTCATCTTT
TRDV2	-	TRDJ1	-	CACDTSPMGPDKLIF	TGTGCCTGTGACACCTCGCCTATGGGGCCTGATAAACTCATCTTT
TRDV1	TRDD3	TRDJ1	-	CALGEKGLPAYWGLKLIF	TGTGCTCTTGGGGAGAAAGGCCTTCCCGCGTACTGGGGGTTGAAACTCATCTTT
TRDV1	-	TRDJ1	-	CALGEELARTDKLIF	TGTGCTCTTGGGGAAGAGCTCGCCAGGACCGATAAACTCATCTTT
TRDV1	TRDD3	TRDJ1	-	CALGELGGILFTGGYTDKLIF	TGTGCTCTTGGGGAACTAGGTGGCATTCTGTTTACTGGGGGGTACACCGATAAACTCATCTTT
TRDV1	TRDD3	TRDJ1	-	CALGEIRTGGPTDKLIF	TGTGCTCTTGGGGAAATACGTACTGGGGGACCGACCGATAAACTCATCTTT
TRDV1	TRDD3	TRDJ1	few	CALGELPLLKYWGIPDKLIF	TGTGCTCTTGGGGAACTTCCCCTCCTGAAGTACTGGGGGATACCCGATAAACTCATCTTT
TRDV1	-	TRDJ1	-	CALGEPPYRTARYTDKLIF	TGTGCTCTTGGGGAACCCCCCTATAGGACCGCCAGGTACACCGATAAACTCATCTTT
TRDV1	-	TRDJ1	-	CALGFPSTGPDKLIF	TGTGCTCTTGGTTTCCCCTCTACTGGGCCCGATAAACTCATCTTT
TRDV1	-	TRDJ2	-	CALGNRAFLRLGDITQLFF	TGTGCTCTTGGGAACAGGGCCTTCCTAAGATTGGGGGATATTACACAACTCTTCTTT
TRDV1	-	TRDJ1	-	CALGERAFLRKAGGYTDKLIF	TGTGCTCTTGGGGAGCGGGCCTTCCTACGAAAGGCTGGGGGATATACCGATAAACTCATCTTT
TRDV1	TRDD3	TRDJ1	few	CAPGELRAYWGMRWTDKLIF	TGTGCTCCTGGGGAACTCCGGGCGTACTGGGGGATGAGGTGGACCGATAAACTCATCTTT
TRDV3	TRDD3	TRDJ1	few	CAAASCQLGDFTDKLIF	TGTGCCGCTGCCTCCTGCCAACTGGGGGATTTCACCGATAAACTCATCTTT
TRAV29/DV5	TRDD3	TRDJ1	few	CAARVFLRTGGRLTDKLIF	TGTGCAGCAAGAGTTTTCCTACGTACTGGGGGACGCCTGACCGATAAACTCATCTTT
TRDV1	TRDD3	TRDJ1	-	CALGELYKKAFLRTGGLEYTDKLIF	TGTGCTCTTGGGGAATTGTACAAGAAGGCCTTCCTCCGTACTGGGGGATTGGAGTACACCGATAAACTCATCTTT
TRDV1	TRDD3	TRDJ1	few	CALGDQPSPPWDTGLIF	TGTGCTCTTGGGGACCAACCCTCCCCCCCCTGGGATACTGGACTCATCTTT
TRDV1	TRDD3	TRDJ1	few	CALGGPHWGMTDKLIF	TGTGCTCTTGGGGGCCCCCACTGGGGGATGACCGATAAACTCATCTTT
TRDV1	TRDD3	TRDJ1	-	CALGGNGPSGGGYALIHTDKLIF	TGTGCTCTTGGGGGAAACGGGCCTTCCGGCGGGGGATACGCCCTAATCCACACCGATAAACTCATCTTT
TRDV1	TRDD3	TRDJ1	few	CALGDPSYSGGYTDKLIF	TGTGCTCTTGGGGACCCTAGTTACTCTGGGGGATACACCGATAAACTCATCTTT